These 20 T cell receptor beta chains originate from one sample sequenced in a study of beta chain features in type 1 diabetes. As every portion of the isolated RNA was reverse transcribed, the sequencing read expressed TCRB transcripts. Profiling relied on immunoSEQ multiplex PCR, and the TCRdb table lists in-frame clones only, not all of them. The sample lists around 500,000 clones, 9.5% to 12% seen once, with around 0.05% in the top ten. Material for sequencing was naive CD4+ T cells from blood. Receptor source: a woman between 18 and 30 years old in good health.

There are a few counts of this clone. The V gene is TRBV12-2, the J gene TRBJ2-4. TRBV12-2 is designated a pseudogene. CDR3 size: 20 residues. CDR3 nucleotide sequence: TGTGCAAGTCGCTTAGGAATCGAATCCGGGACGAAGCTAGCCAAAAACATTCAGTACTTC. It yields the protein CASRLGIESGTKLAKNIQYF.

This clone was seen repeatedly, ten times or more. The chain is built from TRBV14 and TRBJ2-1; D remains unclear. CDR1 and CDR2 from the germline V gene are SGHDN and FVKESK. The V end was cut by 0 bases, the J end by 8 bases, with 8 bases between. The CDR3 is made up of 13 amino acids. CDR3 residues: CASSQDRRYEQFF. CDR3 nucleotides: TGTGCCAGCAGCCAAGATCGGCGCTATGAGCAGTTCTTC.

Here the CDR3 reads CASSHLRGSSTDTQYF. CDR3 sequence (DNA): TGTGCCAGCAGCCATCTGCGGGGGTCTAGCACAGATACGCAGTATTTT. The chain is built from TRBV5-6 and TRBJ2-3, with TRBD2 matching 7 bases. CDR3 size: 16 residues. J lost 0 bases, V lost 4 bases, and 8 bases had no gene match. In germline, CDR1 is SGHDT, CDR2 YYEEEE.

This rearrangement joins TRBV7-9 to TRBJ2-3; TRBD2 matches 9 bases. V dropped 5 bases and J dropped 4; count of bases not matched to a gene: 10. The CDR3 has 16 amino acids. Germline-derived CDR1 and CDR2 are SEHNR and FQNEAQ (reference sequence). The CDR3 here is CASSPRAGGPPDTQYF. CDR3 DNA sequence: TGTGCCAGCAGCCCGAGGGCGGGAGGGCCTCCAGATACGCAGTATTTT.

This clone was observed a few times. The CDR3 DNA sequence: TGTGCCAGCAGCCCCCGACTAGTTGTCGGGGAGCTGTTTTTT. It encodes CASSPRLVVGELFF. The chain has TRBV9 and TRBJ2-2, with D perhaps matching TRBD2 (6 bases). V dropped 4 bases and J dropped 7 bases, with 14 bases sitting between them. The CDR3 totals 14 residues. CDR1 SGDLS and CDR2 YYNGEE come from the germline V gene.

This clone turned up a few times. The chain links TRBV5-1 to TRBJ2-7; D may be TRBD1 (5 bases). Germline V lookup: CDR1 SGHRS, CDR2 YFSETQ. Deletions cut 1 base from V and 4 bases from J, with 12 bases between. This CDR3 region has 14 residues. The CDR3 DNA follows: TGCGCCAGCAGCTTGAGTTCAGGGCCTTACGAGCAGTACTTC. Its protein is CASSLSSGPYEQYF.

The chain carries TRBV7-8 and TRBJ2-5, with D perhaps matching TRBD1 or TRBD2 (5 bases each). In germline, CDR1 is SGHVS, CDR2 FQNEAQ. This CDR3 contains 16 residues. V lost 3 bases and J lost 4, with 18 bases in between. The CDR3 coding sequence is TGTGCCAGCAGCTTGGGGGTACAGAGGTCCGGAGAGACCCAGTACTTC. Encoded protein: CASSLGVQRSGETQYF.

This clone has only a few counts. This chain joins TRBV7-9 and TRBJ2-2; the D gene is possibly TRBD2 (5 bases). The germline CDR1 and CDR2 sequences are SEHNR and FQNEAQ (reference sequence). V was clipped by 6 bases and J by 5 bases, with 13 bases between them. This CDR3 spans 14 amino acids. As DNA, the CDR3 is TGTGCCAGCAGGGTACGAGCGGTGACCGGGGAGCTGTTTTTT. Protein product: CASRVRAVTGELFF.

The chain links TRBV6-5 to TRBJ2-7; 7 positions agree with TRBD1. Germline-derived CDR1 and CDR2 are MNHEY and SVGAGI. CDR3 length equals 14 residues. After removal of 5 bases from V and 3 bases from J, the junction contained 7 bases not matched to a gene. CDR3 in DNA: TGTGCCAGCAGTAGCCCGGGACAGATCTACGAGCAGTACTTC. Amino acid sequence: CASSSPGQIYEQYF.

The sample holds a few counts of this clone. The chain combines TRBV5-6 with TRBJ2-5, with D possibly TRBD2 on 5 matching bases. Per the germline V gene, CDR1 is SGHDT and CDR2 is YYEEEE. V lost 0 bases and J 4 bases, leaving 16 bases between the germline ends. CDR3 length: 16 residues. The CDR3 sequence is CASSLGPAGDLETQYF. CDR3 sequence (DNA): TGTGCCAGCAGCTTGGGCCCGGCGGGCGATCTAGAGACCCAGTACTTC.

A few counts support this clone. The V gene is TRBV9, the J gene TRBJ2-1, with 12 nucleotides matching TRBD2. The CDR3 spans 15 residues. Looked up from germline, CDR1 is SGDLS and CDR2 is YYNGEE. The V segment lost 4 bases and the J segment 10 bases; nucleotides outside the gene matches: 9. This CDR3 reads CASSTRTSGDNEQFF. DNA for the CDR3: TGTGCCAGCAGCACCCGGACTAGCGGGGATAACGAGCAGTTCTTC.

Comment on this clone: Mismatch with germline at one junction end may stem from a read error. The rearrangement links TRBV5-4 to TRBJ2-5, with TRBD1 matching 8 bases. Germline-derived CDR1 and CDR2 are SGHNT and YYREEE (reference sequence). The CDR3 length is 13 residues. Here the CDR3 reads CASRLDRVETQYF. CDR3 DNA: TGTGCCAGCAGATTGGACAGGGTAGAGACCCAGTACTTC.

The gene calls are TRBV7-9 and TRBJ2-1, with D possibly being TRBD2 (6 bases). The germline V gene encodes CDR1 SEHNR and CDR2 FQNEAQ (reference sequence). This CDR3 region has 16 residues. The ends were cut back, 1 base at V and 0 bases at J, with 10 bases in the middle. CDR3 nucleotide sequence: TGTGCCAGCAGCTTAGGTCGGGGGAGCTCCTACAATGAGCAGTTCTTC. The encoded protein is CASSLGRGSSYNEQFF.

This clone was seen a few times. Different DNA sequences within this sample yield the same CDR3. The V gene is TRBV15, the J gene TRBJ2-3, with D perhaps TRBD1 or TRBD2 (5 bases each). Trimming shortened V by 5 bases and J by 6 bases, and 9 bases separated the two germline ends. The germline CDR1 and CDR2 sequences are LNHNV and YYDKDF (reference sequence). This CDR3 has 12 residues. The CDR3 loop is CATSLRGDTQYF. DNA for the CDR3: TGTGCCACCAGCCTTCGGGGCGATACGCAGTATTTT.

J is TRBJ2-2 and V is TRBV9; D is unresolved. V lost 4 bases, J lost 2 bases, and 15 bases lay in between. The length of the CDR3 is 16 residues. Germline V gene lookup returns CDR1 SGDLS and CDR2 YYNGEE. The CDR3 loop reads CASSRGGRTNTGELFF. The CDR3 nucleotides are TGTGCCAGCAGCCGAGGTGGACGGACCAACACCGGGGAGCTGTTTTTT.

J is TRBJ2-7 and V is TRBV6-5; 8 positions agree with TRBD2. The V and J ends lost 2 bases and 0 bases, in that order; junction bases with no gene match: 6. The CDR3 extends over 16 amino acids. The germline V gene has CDR1 MNHEY and CDR2 SVGAGI. DNA of the CDR3: TGTGCCAGCAGTTACAGGAGCGCGGGAGGCTCCTACGAGCAGTACTTC. Protein: CASSYRSAGGSYEQYF.

Only a few counts were recorded for this clone. The chain couples TRBV2 to TRBJ2-4; D is ambiguous. Germline V CDR1 and CDR2: SNHLY, FYNNEI. V was trimmed by 8 bases and J by 2 bases, leaving 7 bases between them. CDR3 size: 12 residues. CDR3 loop: CASGVTKNIQYF. The CDR3 DNA follows: TGTGCCAGCGGGGTAACCAAAAACATTCAGTACTTC.

This clone came up a few times. This chain connects TRBV18 to TRBJ2-1; 8 bases line up with TRBD2. With V trimmed by 2 bases and J by 5 bases, 14 bases remained unmatched. Germline V CDR1 and CDR2: KGHSH, LQKENI. CDR3 length equals 18 residues. The chain's CDR3 is CASSPSTKGTRTHNEQFF. The CDR3 DNA follows: TGTGCCAGCTCACCATCGACGAAAGGGACTAGAACACACAATGAGCAGTTCTTC.

This clone was observed a few times. This chain connects TRBV29-1 to TRBJ1-1; 7 nucleotides line up with TRBD1. This CDR3 is built from 13 residues. Germline V gene lookup returns CDR1 SQVTM and CDR2 ANQGSEA. The J segment lost 0 bases and the V segment lost 8 bases, leaving 6 bases of the junction unmatched. The CDR3 region has the DNA TGCAGCATCCCGACAGGGATGAACACTGAAGCTTTCTTT. It translates to CSIPTGMNTEAFF.

The chain recombines TRBV5-4 with TRBJ2-3; D is uncertain. Per the germline V gene, CDR1 is SGHNT and CDR2 is YYREEE (reference sequence). Trimming pared 0 bases from V and 1 base from J, leaving 12 bases between. CDR3 length equals 16 residues. CDR3 amino acids: CASSLDPSARTDTQYF. The CDR3 DNA is TGTGCCAGCAGCTTGGACCCTTCGGCTCGCACAGATACGCAGTATTTT.